The 22 T cell receptor beta chains listed next were all sequenced from one sample in a study of CD8+CD57+ T cells in acquired aplastic anemia. CDR3 and TCR beta VDJ profiling relied on genomic DNA as the template. TCRdb processed the reads anew with MiXCR; each CDR3 protein has one entry. The table records hundreds of thousands of distinct CDR3 sequences, 60% to 80% of them present only once. Sequencing was performed on sorted CD4+, CD8+, or CD8+CD57+ T cells (not recorded which) from PBMCs. Receptors were obtained from a human donor in good health, serving as a control.

About this clonotype: This sequence may be a read error, since a much larger clone differs from it by one base. The missing conserved phenylalanine or tryptophan at the end of this CDR3 makes a read error likely. The DNA is omitted, as the CDR3 cannot be located on it reliably, and the CDR3 follows TCRdb's listing. The chain recombines TRBV7-2 with TRBJ1-6. Germline V gives CDR1 SGHTA, CDR2 FQGNSA. The CDR3 sequence runs 13 residues, both termini included. The CDR3 is CASSSQGGDQLQH.

There are many counts of this clonotype. The chain joins TRBV20-1 to TRBJ1-1, with D perhaps TRBD1 (6 bases). The ends were cut back, 8 bases at V and 3 bases at J, with 13 bases in the middle. Germline CDR1 reads DFQATT; CDR2 reads SNEGSKA (reference sequence). The CDR3 loop spans 12 amino acids. The CDR3 DNA reads as TGCAGTCCAGGGGTTCAGTACACTGAAGCTTTCTTT. Amino acids: CSPGVQYTEAFF.

The sample holds many counts of this clonotype. The chain carries TRBV18 and TRBJ1-2; possible D gene TRBD1, 5 bases. The CDR3 is made up of 14 amino acids. V was shortened by 2 bases and J by 4 bases, with 11 bases between the two germline ends. From germline, CDR1 is KGHSH and CDR2 LQKENI. In DNA, the CDR3 is TGTGCCAGCTCACCAGAGGGGCAATCCTATGGCTACACCTTC. Protein sequence: CASSPEGQSYGYTF.

The CDR3 sequence: CAIAGVSNQPQHF. The DNA for the CDR3 is TGTGCCATCGCCGGGGTAAGCAATCAGCCCCAGCATTTT. The genes are TRBV10-3 and TRBJ1-5; D remains ambiguous. Germline V gene lookup returns CDR1 ENHRY and CDR2 SYGVKD. The CDR3 is made up of 13 amino acids. Trimming pared 8 bases from V and 1 base from J, leaving 9 bases between.

The J gene is TRBJ1-2, the V gene TRBV12-3 or TRBV12-4, with 8 bases identical to TRBD1. V was pared by 3 bases and J by 0 bases, with 3 bases of the junction left unmatched. CDR3 length equals 15 residues. The CDR3 region is CASSLTGVANYGYTF. DNA for the CDR3: TGTGCCAGCAGTTTGACAGGGGTGGCTAACTATGGCTACACCTTC.

CDR3 nucleotide sequence: TGCGCCAGCACGCCGGACCAAAGGCAGGACGAGCAGTACTTC. Amino acids: CASTPDQRQDEQYF. The rearrangement joins TRBV5-1 to TRBJ2-7; D unresolved. CDR1 is SGHRS, CDR2 YFSETQ, per germline. The CDR3 length is 14 residues. V lost 6 bases to trimming and J lost 5 bases, with 18 bases between them.

The table lists this clonotype with many counts. This rearrangement joins TRBV30 to TRBJ1-4; no reliable D call. Germline CDR1 and CDR2: GTSNPN and SVGIG (reference sequence). This CDR3 has 13 amino acids. Trimming cost V 4 bases and J 5 bases, with 11 bases left between them. CDR3 in amino acids: CAWTVPGNEKLFF. CDR3 DNA: TGTGCCTGGACAGTGCCTGGGAATGAAAAACTGTTTTTT.

This clonotype occurred many times. This rearrangement joins TRBV7-2 to TRBJ2-4; no clear D. CDR3 length equals 12 residues. Germline V lookup: CDR1 SGHTA, CDR2 FQGNSA. Trimming took 0 bases from V and 7 from J, leaving 4 bases between them. The CDR3 loop reads CASSLASNIQYF. CDR3 in DNA: TGTGCCAGCAGCTTAGCGAGTAACATTCAGTACTTC. The variable domain in full, with the rest retrieved from reference TRBV7-2 and TRBJ2-4, is GAGVSQSPSNKVTEKGKDVELRCDPISGHTALYWYRQSLGQGLEFLIYFQGNSAPDKSGLPSDRFSAERTGGSVSTLTIQRTQQEDSAVYLCASSLASNIQYFGAGTRLSVL.

Turning to this clonotype: Possible read error: a much larger clone is one base away. The V gene is TRBV5-5, the J gene TRBJ2-2; D remains unclear. Deletions cut 4 bases from V and 1 base from J, with 11 bases between. Germline V gene lookup returns CDR1 SGHKS and CDR2 YYEKEE (reference sequence). The CDR3 covers 15 residues. The CDR3 nucleotides are TGTGCCAGCAGCCCTCGGGCGGAGAACACCGGGGAGCTGTTTTTT. Translation: CASSPRAENTGELFF. The variable domain in full, with the rest retrieved from reference TRBV5-5 and TRBJ2-2, is DAGVTQSPTHLIKTRGQQVTLRCSPISGHKSVSWYQQVLGQGPQFIFQYYEKEERGRGNFPDRFSARQFPNYSSELNVNALLLGDSALYLCASSPRAENTGELFFGEGSRLTVL.

The rearrangement joins TRBV2 to TRBJ1-2; weak D call: TRBD1 (5 bases). This CDR3 has 13 residues. The V end was cut by 3 bases, the J end by 11 bases, with 16 bases between. CDR1 is SNHLY and CDR2 is FYNNEI in the germline V gene. CDR3 sequence reads: CASSDEGMDEYTF. The CDR3 DNA reads TGTGCCAGCAGTGACGAGGGGATGGATGAGTACACCTTC.

On this clonotype itself: A much larger clone sits a single nucleotide away, making a read error possible. The chain carries TRBV10-3 and TRBJ1-1; no reliable D call. The V and J ends lost 5 bases and 5 bases respectively, with 6 bases between them. This CDR3 is 11 amino acids long. Per germline, CDR1 ENHRY and CDR2 SYGVKD. The CDR3 spells CAISSPTEAFF. In nucleotides, the CDR3 is TGTGCCATCAGTTCACCAACTGAAGCTTTCTTT.

The table lists this clonotype with a few counts. The rearrangement joins TRBV5-1 to TRBJ2-1; D gene unclear. Germline assignment: CDR1 SGHRS and CDR2 YFSETQ. The V end was cut by 3 bases, the J end by 0 bases, with 10 bases between. This CDR3 contains 15 residues. The CDR3 coding sequence is TGCGCCAGCAGCTCATCGGTGAGCTCCTACAATGAGCAGTTCTTC. It yields the protein CASSSSVSSYNEQFF.

The rearrangement joins TRBV20-1 to TRBJ2-2; D uncertain. This CDR3 has 13 residues. V was trimmed by 0 bases and J by 7 bases, leaving 9 bases between them. The germline V gene encodes CDR1 DFQATT and CDR2 SNEGSKA (reference sequence). CDR3 sequence: CSARELPGGELFF. The DNA for the CDR3 is TGCAGTGCTAGAGAATTGCCGGGCGGGGAGCTGTTTTTT.

The rearrangement uses TRBV7-2 and TRBJ1-1; possibly TRBD1 for D (5 bases). This CDR3 is 16 amino acids long. V was trimmed by 5 bases and J by 1 base, leaving 17 bases between them. Germline V gene lookup returns CDR1 SGHTA and CDR2 FQGNSA. CDR3 amino acids: CASSANQGRSNTEAFF. The CDR3 region has the DNA TGTGCCAGCAGCGCCAACCAGGGACGGTCGAACACTGAAGCTTTCTTT.

A word on this clonotype: Being one base from a much bigger clone, this may be a read error. The V and J genes are TRBV4-3 and TRBJ1-4; tentative D call: TRBD1 (5 bases). The V end was cut by 2 bases, the J end by 5 bases, with 15 bases between. The CDR3 has 16 residues. Germline V gene data show CDR1 as LGHNA and CDR2 as YSLEER. This chain's CDR3 is CASSQNTWDGNEKLFF. The CDR3 DNA follows: TGCGCCAGCAGCCAAAATACCTGGGACGGAAATGAAAAACTGTTTTTT.

The rearrangement links TRBV12-3 or TRBV12-4 to TRBJ2-3; possible D gene TRBD2, 6 bases. Trimming removed 7 bases from V and 9 bases from J, with 23 bases in between. The CDR3 has 15 residues. The CDR3 sequence is CASTADQRTTYTQYF. In DNA form, the CDR3 reads TGTGCCAGCACCGCAGACCAAAGGACTACCTACACGCAGTATTTT.

The chain carries TRBV5-1 and TRBJ1-1; D is ambiguous. The CDR3 loop spans 14 amino acids. Trimming pared 2 bases from V and 2 bases from J, leaving 10 bases between. The germline CDR1 and CDR2 sequences are SGHRS and YFSETQ. The CDR3 is CASSFGVSNTEAFF. Written as DNA, the CDR3 is TGCGCCAGCAGCTTCGGGGTTAGTAACACTGAAGCTTTCTTT.

This clonotype was detected once. The junction and the germline gene differ at one end; a read error may be behind it. The rearrangement joins TRBV7-9 to TRBJ2-7; TRBD2 matches at 8 bases. Germline V gene sequence: CDR1 SEHNR, CDR2 FQNEAQ (reference sequence). The CDR3 loop spans 14 amino acids. CDR3 region: CASSSGGENSGQTF. The DNA for the CDR3 is TGTGCCAGCAGCTCGGGAGGGGAGAACTCTGGACAGACCTTC. The whole variable domain, remainder taken from reference TRBV7-9 and TRBJ2-7, is DTGVSQNPRHKITKRGQNVTFRCDPISEHNRLYWYRQTLGQGPEFLTYFQNEAQLEKSRLLSDRFSAERPKGSFSTLEIQRTEQGDSAMYLCASSSGGENSGQTFGPGTRLTVT.

This clonotype was counted only a few times. The chain joins TRBV5-1 to TRBJ2-7; 7 positions match TRBD1. Per the germline V gene, CDR1 is SGHRS and CDR2 is YFSETQ. V lost 4 bases to trimming and J lost 4 bases; unmatched junction nucleotides: 5. The CDR3 is 13 amino acids. The CDR3 spells CASSQQGFYEQYF. As DNA, the CDR3 is TGCGCCAGCAGCCAACAGGGGTTTTACGAGCAGTACTTC.

The chain links TRBV9 to TRBJ2-5; TRBD2 aligns across 10 bases. The junction had 4 bases not matched to a gene; V was cut back by 2 bases and J by 3 bases. Per the germline V gene, CDR1 is SGDLS and CDR2 is YYNGEE. The CDR3 runs to 15 residues. CDR3 region: CASSVSGGPKETQYF. The CDR3 DNA follows: TGTGCCAGCAGCGTTAGCGGGGGGCCGAAAGAGACCCAGTACTTC. The full variable domain, its missing parts supplied by reference TRBV9 and TRBJ2-5, is DSGVTQTPKHLITATGQRVTLRCSPRSGDLSVYWYQQSLDQGLQFLIQYYNGEERAKGNILERFSAQQFPDLHSELNLSSLELGDSALYFCASSVSGGPKETQYFGPGTRLLVL.

J is TRBJ2-5 and V is TRBV9; D is unresolved. V gave up 0 bases and J gave up 0 bases, with 3 bases separating them. Germline V gene sequence: CDR1 SGDLS, CDR2 YYNGEE. The CDR3 consists of 13 residues. The CDR3 sequence: CASSVGNQETQYF. The CDR3, as DNA: TGTGCCAGCAGCGTAGGCAACCAAGAGACCCAGTACTTC.

This clonotype appeared many times. This CDR3 is CSARRGDNYGYTF. The CDR3 nucleotides are TGCAGTGCTAGACGGGGAGATAACTATGGCTACACCTTC. V gene TRBV20-1 combines with J gene TRBJ1-2; D gene uncertain. CDR1 is DFQATT and CDR2 is SNEGSKA in the germline V gene (reference sequence). Trimming took off 2 bases at V and 1 base at J, with 8 bases between the two ends. CDR3 length: 13 amino acids.